Below are 25 T cell receptor beta chains sequenced from a single sample in a study of human T cells and chemical hapten exposure. TCRdb independently ran MiXCR on the RACE reads; one entry per CDR3 protein. The repertoire holds roughly 380,000 distinct CDR3 sequences, with around 5.5% as singletons. Stated time point: pre-sensitization, week 0. The treatment here: therapeutic diphenylcyclopropenone sensitization with weekly scalp DPC. Sample: whole blood, taken in connection with sensitization to the hapten diphenylcyclopropenone (DPC). These receptor sequences come from a woman aged 45-59 years with alopecia areata. Some clones in this sample may be carry-over from other donors' samples.

This clonotype turned up a few times. The chain is built from TRBV7-9 and TRBJ1-4; D not certain. Germline V lookup: CDR1 SEHNR, CDR2 FQNEAQ (reference sequence). The CDR3 consists of 14 residues. Trimming pared 2 bases from V and 12 bases from J, leaving 16 bases between. In nucleotides, the CDR3 is TGTGCCAGCAGCTTAACCGGGTCCCTAGGAGAACTGTTTTTT. This translates into CASSLTGSLGELFF.

The V and J genes are TRBV7-2 and TRBJ1-5; 9 bases map to TRBD1. Per the germline V gene, CDR1 is SGHTA and CDR2 is FQGNSA. Trimming cost V 1 base and J 9 bases; bases outside gene matches: 4. There are 14 residues in the CDR3. DNA for the CDR3: TGTGCCAGCAGCTTAGGGACAGGGGAAAGGCCCCAGCATTTT. Its protein product is CASSLGTGERPQHF. Based on the CDR3 plus reference TRBV7-2 and TRBJ1-5, the full variable domain is GAGVSQSPSNKVTEKGKDVELRCDPISGHTALYWYRQSLGQGLEFLIYFQGNSAPDKSGLPSDRFSAERTGGSVSTLTIQRTQQEDSAVYLCASSLGTGERPQHFGDGTRLSIL.

In its sample, this clonotype was seen many times. The CDR3 region is CASSPRLPQQYF. The CDR3 region has the DNA TGTGCCAGCAGCCCTCGACTCCCCCAACAGTATTTT. The gene calls are TRBV27 and TRBJ2-3, with D hard to call. Trimming took 6 bases from V and 12 from J, leaving 16 bases between them. Germline CDR1 is MNHEY and CDR2 is SMNVEV (reference sequence). This CDR3 region has 12 residues.

The genes are TRBV6-6 and TRBJ2-4; 8 bases line up with TRBD1. CDR3 length equals 14 residues. V shed 6 bases and J 6 bases; nucleotides not matched to a gene: 7. Germline V gives CDR1 MNHNY, CDR2 SVGAGI (reference sequence). CDR3 in DNA: TGTGCCAGCAGGGAACAGGGGGTAGGAAACATTCAGTACTTC. Translated, it gives CASREQGVGNIQYF.

Many counts were recorded for this clonotype. The chain has TRBV5-1 and TRBJ1-2, with a possible D match to TRBD1 (6 bases). Germline assignment: CDR1 SGHRS and CDR2 YFSETQ. This CDR3 has 16 residues. V was cut by 5 bases and J by 3 bases, with 20 bases left in between. The CDR3 DNA reads TGCGCCAGCAGACCCCACGGCACAGGGCCAGACTATGGCTACACCTTC. Residues: CASRPHGTGPDYGYTF. Drawing the rest from reference TRBV5-1 and TRBJ1-2, the complete variable domain is KAGVTQTPRYLIKTRGQQVTLSCSPISGHRSVSWYQQTPGQGLQFLFEYFSETQRNKGNFPGRFSGRQFSNSRSEMNVSTLELGDSALYLCASRPHGTGPDYGYTFGSGTRLTVV.

This chain joins TRBV2 and TRBJ2-1, with TRBD2 identical over 14 bases. V was pared by 6 bases and J by 6 bases, with 4 bases of the junction left unmatched. Germline V gives CDR1 SNHLY, CDR2 FYNNEI. The CDR3 is made up of 15 amino acids. The CDR3 spells CASRGTSGGLNEQFF. DNA for the CDR3: TGTGCCAGCAGGGGGACTAGCGGGGGCCTCAATGAGCAGTTCTTC.

This clonotype was observed a handful of times. This chain uses TRBV18 with TRBJ2-7; D is uncertain. The CDR3 extends over 14 amino acids. The V end was cut by 2 bases, the J end by 6 bases, with 14 bases between. Germline CDR1 is KGHSH and CDR2 is LQKENI. The CDR3 DNA is TGTGCCAGCTCACCATCTACTCCCCCAAGCGAGCAGTACTTC. As protein: CASSPSTPPSEQYF.

A few counts support this clonotype. V and J are TRBV6-5 and TRBJ1-2; D gene ambiguous. The germline V and J ends were trimmed by 0 bases and 3 bases, with 8 bases remaining between them. In germline, CDR1 is MNHEY, CDR2 SVGAGI. This CDR3 has 14 amino acids. CDR3 nucleotide sequence: TGTGCCAGCAGTTACTCGCCCAGTTACTATGGCTACACCTTC. Protein: CASSYSPSYYGYTF.

There are a few counts of this clonotype. In DNA, the CDR3 is TGTGCCAGCAGTGATCTCGACAGGGGGTTGAGTAGTTTGTCCTACGAGCAGTACTTC. This gives the protein CASSDLDRGLSSLSYEQYF. V is TRBV25-1 and J is TRBJ2-7; 9 nucleotides agree with TRBD1. Per the germline V gene, CDR1 is MGHDK and CDR2 is SYGVNS. The CDR3 has 19 amino acids. V was clipped by 3 bases and J by 1 base; unmatched bases: 16.

This clonotype came up a few times. The V call is TRBV9, the J call TRBJ2-3; D is ambiguous. The CDR3 totals 14 residues. The germline V gene encodes CDR1 SGDLS and CDR2 YYNGEE. V was trimmed by 3 bases and J by 2 bases, leaving 10 bases between them. The CDR3 sequence is CASSARPNTDTQYF. The CDR3, as DNA: TGTGCCAGCAGCGCCCGACCAAACACAGATACGCAGTATTTT.

The sample holds a few counts of this clonotype. The chain recombines TRBV4-3 with TRBJ2-7; D unclear. Germline V gene lookup returns CDR1 LGHNA and CDR2 YSLEER. With 4 bases removed from V and 0 bases from J, the gap between germline ends came to 13 bases. The CDR3 is 15 residues long. CDR3 in amino acids: CASSPAYGSSYEQYF. Written as DNA, the CDR3 is TGCGCCAGCAGCCCCGCTTATGGCAGCTCCTACGAGCAGTACTTC.

The chain has TRBV25-1 and TRBJ2-3, with D tentatively TRBD1 (5 bases). Looked up from germline, CDR1 is MGHDK and CDR2 is SYGVNS. The CDR3 extends over 14 amino acids. V was pared by 4 bases and J by 3 bases, with 11 bases between. This chain's CDR3 is CASSVQGYTDTQYF. The CDR3 bases are TGTGCCAGCAGTGTTCAGGGATATACAGATACGCAGTATTTT.

This clonotype was counted only a few times. The chain has TRBV7-2 and TRBJ2-3; no clear D. Germline loops: CDR1 SGHTA, CDR2 FQGNSA. The CDR3 runs to 14 residues. Trimming stripped 4 bases from V and 2 bases from J, with 10 bases between. The CDR3 loop reads CASSSILFTDTQYF. The CDR3 DNA is TGTGCCAGCAGCTCCATACTCTTCACAGATACGCAGTATTTT.

This clonotype was seen more than once but under ten times. This chain links TRBV5-6 with TRBJ1-5; no clear D gene. CDR1 SGHDT and CDR2 YYEEEE come from the germline V gene. The V end lost 0 bases, the J end lost 3 bases, and 7 bases lay between the germline ends. The CDR3 covers 14 residues. CDR3 sequence (DNA): TGTGCCAGCAGCTTGGCGGGCCACAATCAGCCCCAGCATTTT. Protein: CASSLAGHNQPQHF.

This clonotype was seen at least ten times. The chain recombines TRBV7-9 with TRBJ1-6, with no clear D. Germline lookup yields CDR1 SEHNR and CDR2 FQNEAQ (reference sequence). Between the trimmed V and J ends, which lost 3 bases and 0 bases, there was a span of 9 bases. This CDR3 spans 16 amino acids. CDR3 sequence: CASSFGGSSYNSPLHF. CDR3 nucleotide sequence: TGTGCCAGCAGCTTCGGAGGCAGCTCCTATAATTCACCCCTCCACTTT.

The J gene is TRBJ2-2, the V gene TRBV24-1; the D is unclear. This CDR3 contains 16 residues. V lost 4 bases to trimming and J lost 4 bases, with 15 bases between them. Germline V gene data show CDR1 as KGHDR and CDR2 as SFDVKD. The chain's CDR3 is CATSDPRRAGTGELFF. The DNA of the CDR3 is TGTGCCACCAGTGACCCCCGAAGGGCCGGCACCGGGGAGCTGTTTTTT.

This clonotype showed up many times. The rearrangement links TRBV7-2 to TRBJ2-3; D remains unclear. Deletions cut 5 bases from V and 2 bases from J, with 5 bases between. This CDR3 spans 12 amino acids. Germline V lookup: CDR1 SGHTA, CDR2 FQGNSA. The CDR3 protein is CASSTFTDTQYF. CDR3 nucleotide sequence: TGTGCCAGCAGCACCTTCACAGATACGCAGTATTTT.

This clonotype turned up a few times. The rearrangement uses TRBV6-6 and TRBJ2-6, with D unclear. V dropped 6 bases and J dropped 0 bases, with 9 bases sitting between them. There are 15 residues in the CDR3. Per germline, CDR1 MNHNY and CDR2 SVGAGI (reference sequence). CDR3 in amino acids: CASRIKPSGANVLTF. In DNA form, the CDR3 reads TGTGCCAGCAGGATTAAACCCTCTGGGGCCAACGTCCTGACTTTC.

This clonotype was recorded at least ten times. The chain recombines TRBV6-5 with TRBJ1-5; the D gene is possibly TRBD1 (5 bases). CDR3 length equals 13 residues. Germline V gives CDR1 MNHEY, CDR2 SVGAGI. V gave up 0 bases and J gave up 5 bases, with 5 bases separating them. CDR3 residues: CASSYSGDQPQHF. The CDR3 nucleotides are TGTGCCAGCAGTTACTCGGGGGATCAGCCCCAGCATTTT.

DNA of the CDR3: TGCAGTGCTACGGGACACTCAACCGGGGAGCTGTTTTTT. Amino acid sequence: CSATGHSTGELFF. This chain connects TRBV20-1 to TRBJ2-2; D possibly corresponds to TRBD1 (6 bases). With 4 bases removed from V and 5 bases from J, the gap between germline ends came to 11 bases. Germline V lookup: CDR1 DFQATT, CDR2 SNEGSKA (reference sequence). This CDR3 contains 13 residues.

V usage is TRBV13 and J usage is TRBJ2-3; the match to TRBD1 covers 8 bases. CDR1 and CDR2 from the germline V gene are PRHDT and FYEKMQ (reference sequence). V shed 4 bases and J 3 bases; nucleotides not matched to a gene: 12. The CDR3 is made up of 17 amino acids. The CDR3, as DNA: TGTGCCAGCAGCTCCGAAGAGACAGGGGAAGAGACAGATACGCAGTATTTT. It specifies CASSSEETGEETDTQYF.

This clonotype was found once. This may be a read error, as it is one base from a much larger clone. The gene calls are TRBV20-1 and TRBJ1-1, with D hard to call. The germline V gene has CDR1 DFQATT and CDR2 SNEGSKA (reference sequence). The CDR3 totals 11 residues. CDR3 DNA: TGCAGTGCAGGGAAGGGTGCTGAAGCTCTCTTT. Its translation: CSAGKGAEALF.

V is TRBV18 and J is TRBJ2-7; 9 bases align to TRBD2. CDR3 length: 14 amino acids. Germline V lookup: CDR1 KGHSH, CDR2 LQKENI. Unmatched junction bases numbered 7, after V lost 5 bases and J lost 5 bases. CDR3 residues: CASSGGLAVNEQYF. CDR3 sequence (DNA): TGTGCCAGCTCAGGGGGACTAGCTGTGAACGAGCAGTACTTC.

This chain joins TRBV5-1 and TRBJ1-4, with 12 bases that match TRBD1. J lost 2 bases, V lost 4 bases, and 9 bases had no gene match. The germline V gene encodes CDR1 SGHRS and CDR2 YFSETQ. The CDR3 runs to 18 residues. The CDR3 sequence: CASSPGTGGAATNEKLFF. The CDR3 DNA reads TGCGCCAGCAGCCCCGGGACAGGGGGCGCGGCCACTAATGAAAAACTGTTTTTT.

This clonotype was seen many times. J is TRBJ2-1 and V is TRBV29-1, with 11 bases lining up with TRBD2. CDR1 SQVTM and CDR2 ANQGSEA come from the germline V gene. The CDR3 is made up of 13 amino acids. With V trimmed by 4 bases and J by 5 bases, 1 base remained unmatched. Here the CDR3 reads CSVGLAGNNEQFF. The CDR3 DNA reads TGCAGCGTTGGACTAGCGGGAAACAATGAGCAGTTCTTC.